This T cell receptor (beta chain) was sequenced in a study of blood T cell repertoires in COVID-19. The protocol was immunoSEQ multiplex PCR, while the TCRdb copy is restricted to in-frame clones and leaves out a portion. Of roughly 80,000 clones detected, roughly 80% appear once; the ten largest clones hold less than 10%. There are 15 residues in the CDR3. The germline V and J ends were trimmed by 0 bases and 5 bases, with 13 bases remaining between them. In germline, CDR1 is SGHTA, CDR2 FQGNSA. The rearrangement uses TRBV7-2 and TRBJ1-2, with a weak D call TRBD1 (6 bases). The specimen sequenced was peripheral blood. The TCR sequence derives from a human donor in a cohort sampled during active COVID-19. CDR3 sequence: CASSLATGRQYGYTF. Here the CDR3 DNA reads TGTGCCAGCAGCTTAGCGACAGGCCGTCAATATGGCTACACCTTC.